One and the same sample provided the 2 T cell receptor beta chains below, sequenced in a study of cytomegalovirus exposure and HLA in healthy donors. Both 60 Vbeta primers and 13 Jbeta primers went into the PCR. This table comes from immunoSEQ multiplex PCR, and its TCRdb copy is limited to in-frame clones, with some not included. The sample shows roughly 100,000 clones, 65% to 85% of them seen only once. The sample taken for sequencing was PBMCs. Every receptor here comes from a woman in her thirties or forties in good health and CMV-seronegative.

The V call is TRBV10-3, the J call TRBJ1-4; no clear D. Trimming cost V 3 bases and J 7 bases, with 15 bases left between them. The germline V gene has CDR1 ENHRY and CDR2 SYGVKD. CDR3 length: 15 amino acids. CDR3 in amino acids: CAISEEGVPLEKLFF. Written as DNA, the CDR3 is TGTGCCATCAGTGAAGAGGGAGTACCCCTTGAAAAACTGTTTTTT.

The rearrangement links TRBV6-4 to TRBJ2-5, with D hard to call. The CDR3 is 13 amino acids. V lost 3 bases and J 5 bases, leaving 10 bases between the germline ends. Per the germline V gene, CDR1 is MRHNA and CDR2 is SNTAGT. The CDR3 sequence: CASSENSQETQYF. CDR3 sequence (DNA): TGTGCCAGCAGTGAAAACAGCCAGGAGACCCAGTACTTC.